This is a list of T cell receptor beta chains from one sample in a study of breast tumors, draining lymph nodes, adjacent tissues. TCRdb fed the multiplex PCR reads into MiXCR, producing one record per CDR3 protein. The sample yields some 25,000 distinct CDR3 sequences, approximately 63% seen once. Sequenced: tumor-adjacent breast tissue. The receptors here all came from a female donor with breast cancer. Some clones in this sample may be carry-over from other donors' samples. Each CDR3 is given with its conserved first and last residue. The order of the fields is V gene, J gene, clone size, D gene, CDR3 protein, CDR3 DNA. A D gene is named only where the DNA matches it firmly. Clone size is not always given. Where it is, it says once, few, many or a class for expanded clones.

TRBV24-1,TRBJ2-3,.,TRBD2,CATSDITSVREGRGTDTQYF,TGTGCCACCAGTGATATCACTAGCGTCCGGGAAGGGCGTGGCACAGATACGCAGTATTTT
TRBV19,TRBJ2-1,.,TRBD2,CASSILAGVFDEQFF,TGTGCCAGTAGTATCCTAGCGGGAGTATTCGATGAGCAGTTCTTC
TRBV19,TRBJ1-5,.,.,CASSIGRNQPQHF,TGTGCCAGTAGTATTGGGAGGAATCAGCCCCAGCATTTT
TRBV6-5,TRBJ1-6,.,.,CASSDRSSYNSPLHF,TGTGCCAGCAGTGACCGGAGTTCCTATAATTCACCCCTCCACTTT
TRBV5-1,TRBJ2-1,.,TRBD2,CASSLISGSTYNEQFF,TGCGCCAGCAGCTTGATTAGCGGGAGTACCTACAATGAGCAGTTCTTC
TRBV7-9,TRBJ1-3,medium-sized,.,CASSSITAGSGNTIYF,TGTGCCAGCAGCTCTATTACCGCAGGCTCTGGAAACACCATATATTTT
TRBV7-9,TRBJ2-1,.,TRBD2,CASSSRSGSATNEQFF,TGTGCCAGCAGCTCACGTAGCGGGAGTGCGACCAATGAGCAGTTCTTC
TRBV10-3,TRBJ1-6,.,TRBD1,CAISERQGPYSPLHF,TGTGCCATCAGTGAGCGACAGGGACCGTATTCACCCCTCCACTTT
TRBV7-3,TRBJ1-1,.,.,CASSLRGRMNTEAFF,TGTGCCAGCAGCTTAAGGGGTCGTATGAACACTGAAGCTTTCTTT
TRBV20-1,TRBJ2-7,few,TRBD2,CSARDLRLAGVLEQYF,TGCAGTGCTAGAGATTTGCGACTAGCGGGAGTCTTGGAGCAGTACTTC
TRBV12-3/TRBV12-4,TRBJ2-7,.,TRBD1,CASSLSPQGVHEQYF,TGTGCCAGCAGTTTATCGCCCCAGGGGGTGCACGAGCAGTACTTC
TRBV15,TRBJ2-7,.,.,CATSFSTRGSSYEQYF,TGTGCCACCAGCTTCTCGACTAGGGGCAGCTCCTACGAGCAGTACTTC
TRBV20-1,TRBJ2-7,few,.,CSAFAAVQSSYEQYF,TGCAGTGCCTTCGCGGCGGTCCAAAGCTCCTACGAGCAGTACTTC
TRBV5-1,TRBJ2-3,few,.,CASNLEGSTQYF,TGCGCCAGCAACTTGGAGGGATCTACGCAGTATTTT
TRBV29-1,TRBJ2-7,.,TRBD1,CSATTGTGGAYEQYF,TGCAGCGCCACCACCGGGACAGGGGGTGCCTACGAGCAGTACTTC
TRBV2,TRBJ1-5,.,.,CASSERRGENQPQHF,TGTGCCAGCAGTGAACGGCGGGGAGAGAATCAGCCCCAGCATTTT
TRBV20-1,TRBJ2-6,.,.,CSARDNSGANVLTF,TGCAGTGCTAGAGATAATTCAGGGGCCAACGTCCTGACTTTC
TRBV5-4,TRBJ2-3,.,TRBD2,CASSAGLAETFTDTQYF,TGTGCCAGCAGCGCGGGACTAGCGGAGACCTTCACAGATACGCAGTATTTT
TRBV20-1,TRBJ2-1,.,.,CSARETGLMNEQFF,TGCAGTGCTAGAGAAACAGGGTTGATGAATGAGCAGTTCTTC
TRBV14,TRBJ2-3,.,.,CASSLQQTDTQYF,TGTGCCAGCAGCTTACAGCAGACAGATACGCAGTATTTT
TRBV6-1,TRBJ2-1,many,TRBD2,CASTPGTSGGLSYNEQFF,TGTGCCAGCACCCCAGGGACTAGCGGGGGGCTGTCCTACAATGAGCAGTTCTTC
TRBV20-1,TRBJ1-5,once,.,CSTVGGNQPQHF,TGCAGTACTGTTGGTGGCAATCAGCCCCAGCATTTT
TRBV20-1,TRBJ2-1,.,TRBD2,CSARIAGGPNEQFF,TGCAGTGCTAGGATTGCGGGAGGGCCTAATGAGCAGTTCTTC
TRBV20-1,TRBJ2-7,.,.,CSAGGATLGRLYEQYF,TGCAGTGCCGGTGGGGCGACGCTGGGGAGGCTATACGAGCAGTACTTC
TRBV25-1,TRBJ2-3,.,.,CASSEGLLDGTDTQYF,TGTGCCAGCAGTGAAGGACTACTCGATGGCACAGATACGCAGTATTTT
TRBV20-1,TRBJ1-4,.,.,CSAPRATNEKLFF,TGCAGTGCCCCCCGGGCAACTAATGAAAAACTGTTTTTT